This T cell receptor beta chain was profiled in a study of control samples from healthy donors and cancer patients. Per germline, CDR1 MNHEY and CDR2 SVGEGT. The germline V and J ends were trimmed by 2 bases and 2 bases, with 16 bases remaining between them. The CDR3 covers 16 residues. The repertoire was sequenced with immunoSEQ multiplex PCR; TCRdb's copy has only in-frame clones and lacks some. The sample lists about 180,000 clones, nearly 90% seen once, with more than 1.3% in the top ten. The V gene is TRBV6-2 or TRBV6-3, the J gene TRBJ2-7; D gene unclear. The sequenced material came from blood. The clonotype originates from a woman aged 50 to 65 in good health. CDR3 loop: CASSYPTQTATYEQYF. The CDR3 DNA sequence: TGTGCCAGCAGTTACCCGACGCAGACTGCGACCTACGAGCAGTACTTC.